These 18 T cell receptor beta chains originate from one sample sequenced in a study of graft-versus-host responses after intestinal transplantation. The assay was immunoSEQ multiplex PCR, and TCRdb's table has in-frame clones only and misses some. Of 90,000 to 100,000 clones listed, more than 75% are singletons. This material consisted of PBMCs, taken 255 days after intestinal transplant. The receptor source for this set is a human patient who received an intestinal transplant, so some T cells may come from the graft donor.

The chain couples TRBV7-8 to TRBJ2-7; D is ambiguous. The CDR3 sequence is 12 residues long. CDR1 is SGHVS, CDR2 FQNEAQ, per germline. V gave up 3 bases and J gave up 0 bases, with 3 bases separating them. The CDR3 reads CASSFFSYEQYF. CDR3 DNA: TGTGCCAGCAGCTTTTTCTCCTACGAGCAGTACTTC.

This rearrangement joins TRBV14 to TRBJ2-5; D is undetermined. This CDR3 is 13 amino acids long. Trimming took 3 bases from V and 4 from J, leaving 9 bases between them. CDR1 is SGHDN, CDR2 FVKESK, per germline. CDR3 coding DNA: TGTGCCAGCAGCCAGTTTGGTGGAGAGACCCAGTACTTC. Encoded protein: CASSQFGGETQYF.

The chain links TRBV6-5 to TRBJ2-7, with D perhaps TRBD2 (7 bases). Germline V gives CDR1 MNHEY, CDR2 SVGAGI. The CDR3 runs 14 residues. Trimming took 8 bases from V and 7 from J, leaving 21 bases between them. The CDR3 region is CASGINTEGGEQYF. The CDR3 DNA is TGTGCCAGCGGAATAAATACAGAGGGGGGGGAGCAGTACTTC.

The genes are TRBV6-1 and TRBJ2-3, with D maybe TRBD1 (6 bases). Germline V gives CDR1 MNHNS, CDR2 SASEGT. The CDR3 has 15 amino acids. Trimming removed 4 bases from V and 2 bases from J, with 13 bases in between. CDR3 residues: CASSGWDTSTDTQYF. The CDR3 DNA reads as TGTGCCAGCAGTGGGTGGGACACCTCCACAGATACGCAGTATTTT.

This chain uses TRBV28 with TRBJ1-5; possibly TRBD1 for D (6 bases). The CDR3 is made up of 16 amino acids. Trimming shortened V by 4 bases and J by 5 bases, and 18 bases separated the two germline ends. Germline loops: CDR1 MDHEN, CDR2 SYDVKM. Here the CDR3 reads CASSSGPGQRDQPQHF. The CDR3 nucleotides read TGTGCCAGCAGTTCGGGACCGGGACAACGAGATCAGCCCCAGCATTTT.

This clone was counted a single time. The chain uses TRBV28 and TRBJ2-1; D is perhaps TRBD1 (6 bases). This CDR3 comprises 14 residues. Trimming took off 2 bases at V and 8 bases at J, with 13 bases between the two ends. Germline CDR1 and CDR2: MDHEN and SYDVKM. In DNA form, the CDR3 reads TGTGCCAGCAGTTTACACACAGGGAGTGATGAGCAGTTCTTC. It codes for CASSLHTGSDEQFF.

The chain is built from TRBV6-1 and TRBJ2-5; perhaps TRBD2 as D (5 bases). V gave up 8 bases and J gave up 1 base, with 11 bases separating them. This CDR3 contains 13 residues. Germline-derived CDR1 and CDR2 are MNHNS and SASEGT. The CDR3 nucleotides read TGTGCCAGCGGGGAGAGAGCCCAAGAGACCCAGTACTTC. It codes for CASGERAQETQYF.

The V gene is TRBV6-5, the J gene TRBJ1-2; the D is unclear. Trimming left V 2 bases short and J 4 bases short, with 2 bases between. CDR3 length equals 11 residues. Germline V gene lookup returns CDR1 MNHEY and CDR2 SVGAGI. CDR3 loop: CASSYGYGYTF. Written as DNA, the CDR3 is TGTGCCAGCAGTTACGGCTATGGCTACACCTTC.

This clone was detected once. CDR3 DNA: TGTGCCAGCAGTGCGGGGGGACGAAATGAGCAGTTCTTC. Protein sequence: CASSAGGRNEQFF. This chain connects TRBV7-9 to TRBJ2-1; 8 bases fit TRBD2. CDR3 length equals 13 residues. The germline CDR1 and CDR2 sequences are SEHNR and FQNEAQ (reference sequence). V was clipped by 6 bases and J by 7 bases; unmatched bases: 5.

V usage is TRBV15 and J usage is TRBJ1-6; maybe TRBD1 (5 bases). The CDR3 spans 15 residues. Germline loops: CDR1 LNHNV, CDR2 YYDKDF (reference sequence). V was shortened by 0 bases and J by 7 bases, with 10 bases between the two germline ends. The CDR3 here is CATSRDLEGNSPLHF. The CDR3, as DNA: TGTGCCACCAGCAGAGATCTGGAGGGGAATTCACCCCTCCACTTT.

The chain carries TRBV28 and TRBJ2-7; D may be TRBD1 or TRBD2 (6 bases each). Per the germline V gene, CDR1 is MDHEN and CDR2 is SYDVKM. Trimming pared 5 bases from V and 1 base from J, leaving 15 bases between. The CDR3 contains 15 residues. CDR3: CASSPGGGRSYEQYV. The CDR3 coding sequence is TGTGCCAGCAGTCCGGGTGGGGGGCGATCCTACGAGCAGTACGTC.

The gene calls are TRBV7-9 and TRBJ2-5, with D unresolved. This CDR3 region has 14 residues. Germline V gene data show CDR1 as SEHNR and CDR2 as FQNEAQ (reference sequence). Trimming stripped 2 bases from V and 4 bases from J, with 11 bases between. As DNA, the CDR3 is TGTGCCAGCAGCTTACCCCGGGCCCCAGAGACCCAGTACTTC. Translated, it gives CASSLPRAPETQYF.

This clone has only a few counts. V and J are TRBV5-1 and TRBJ2-2, with D maybe TRBD2 (5 bases). Trimming removed 2 bases from V and 3 bases from J, with 5 bases in between. CDR1 and CDR2 (germline): SGHRS, YFSETQ. The CDR3 extends over 13 amino acids. The CDR3 here is CASSFGDTGELFF. CDR3 in DNA: TGCGCCAGCAGCTTCGGGGACACCGGGGAGCTGTTTTTT.

This chain joins TRBV7-3 and TRBJ1-2; 7 nucleotides line up with TRBD1. The germline V gene encodes CDR1 SGHTA and CDR2 FQGTGA. This CDR3 comprises 14 residues. J lost 8 bases, V lost 2 bases, and 8 bases had no gene match. The CDR3 region is CASSLEQGMRGYTF. For the CDR3, the DNA is TGTGCCAGCAGCTTAGAACAGGGGATGCGGGGCTACACCTTC.

This clone came up once. The DNA for the CDR3 is TGTGCCAGCAGTGAAGCCGTGGACCTCTGGAACACAGATACGCAGTATTTT. Amino acids: CASSEAVDLWNTDTQYF. The chain recombines TRBV2 with TRBJ2-3; D not certain. Looked up from germline, CDR1 is SNHLY and CDR2 is FYNNEI. Trimming stripped 0 bases from V and 2 bases from J, with 15 bases between. The CDR3 spans 17 residues. Complete variable domain (other parts from reference TRBV2 and TRBJ2-3): EPEVTQTPSHQVTQMGQEVILRCVPISNHLYFYWYRQILGQKVEFLVSFYNNEISEKSEIFDDQFSVERPDGSNFTLKIRSTKLEDSAMYFCASSEAVDLWNTDTQYFGPGTRLTVL.

With regard to this clone: The same CDR3 is also encoded by other DNA sequences in this sample. The chain combines TRBV9 with TRBJ1-1; D is uncertain. There are 14 residues in the CDR3. The germline V gene has CDR1 SGDLS and CDR2 YYNGEE. V was cut by 0 bases and J by 5 bases, with 11 bases left in between. CDR3 loop: CASSVVGVGTEAFF. Here the CDR3 DNA reads TGTGCCAGCAGCGTAGTGGGTGTTGGGACTGAAGCTTTCTTT.

The rearrangement uses TRBV6-1 and TRBJ1-2; D call uncertain. V was pared by 4 bases and J by 7 bases, with 16 bases between. Germline lookup yields CDR1 MNHNS and CDR2 SASEGT. The CDR3 is 14 residues long. The CDR3 sequence is CASSGALGEGGYTF. The CDR3 DNA sequence: TGTGCCAGCAGTGGAGCTCTGGGTGAGGGTGGCTACACCTTC.

Note on this clone: The same CDR3 can be traced to other DNA sequences in this sample. The chain combines TRBV4-1 with TRBJ2-7; the D is unclear. Trimming pared 0 bases from V and 2 bases from J, leaving 5 bases between. Per germline, CDR1 MGHRA and CDR2 YSYEKL. The CDR3 consists of 13 residues. CDR3 residues: CASSQDRAYEQYF. Here the CDR3 DNA reads TGCGCCAGCAGCCAAGACAGAGCCTACGAGCAGTACTTC.